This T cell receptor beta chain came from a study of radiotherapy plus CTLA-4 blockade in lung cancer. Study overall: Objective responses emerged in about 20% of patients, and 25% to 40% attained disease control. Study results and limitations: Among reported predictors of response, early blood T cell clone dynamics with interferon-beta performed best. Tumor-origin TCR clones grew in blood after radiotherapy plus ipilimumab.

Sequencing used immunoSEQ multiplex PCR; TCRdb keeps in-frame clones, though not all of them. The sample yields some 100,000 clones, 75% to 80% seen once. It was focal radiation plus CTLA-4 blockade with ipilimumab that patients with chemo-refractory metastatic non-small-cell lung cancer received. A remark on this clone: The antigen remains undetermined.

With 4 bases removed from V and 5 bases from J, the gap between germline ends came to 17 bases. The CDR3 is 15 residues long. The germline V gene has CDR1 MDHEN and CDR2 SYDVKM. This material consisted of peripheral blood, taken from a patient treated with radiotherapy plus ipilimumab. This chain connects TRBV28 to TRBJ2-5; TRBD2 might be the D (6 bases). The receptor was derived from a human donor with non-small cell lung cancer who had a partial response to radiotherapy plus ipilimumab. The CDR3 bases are TGTGCCAGCAGTTATACTTCGGCAGGGAGGGAGACCCAGTACTTC. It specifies CASSYTSAGRETQYF.